This passage covers 27 T cell receptor beta chains from one sample sequenced in a study of T-cell reconstitution after alpha-beta-depleted transplantation in children. Preparation of the TCRbeta library used unique molecular identifiers. Each CDR3 protein gets one entry after TCRdb re-called the PCR reads with MiXCR. The sample contains some 250,000 distinct CDR3 sequences, around 12% of which appear only once. The sequencing used PBMCs from the stem cell graft donor, collected from the stem cell graft. The origin of the receptors is a human donor who donated a stem cell graft to a child with acute lymphoblastic leukemia.

This clonotype showed up many times. The V and J genes are TRBV5-1 and TRBJ2-3; D gene unclear. The CDR3 runs to 13 residues. The V and J ends lost 4 bases and 4 bases respectively, with 10 bases between them. Germline assignment: CDR1 SGHRS and CDR2 YFSETQ. The CDR3 DNA is TGCGCCAGCAGCCCCCACTTCGCAGATACGCAGTATTTT. Translating it yields CASSPHFADTQYF. Based on the CDR3 plus reference TRBV5-1 and TRBJ2-3, the full variable domain is KAGVTQTPRYLIKTRGQQVTLSCSPISGHRSVSWYQQTPGQGLQFLFEYFSETQRNKGNFPGRFSGRQFSNSRSEMNVSTLELGDSALYLCASSPHFADTQYFGPGTRLTVL.

This clonotype was counted only a few times. A junction end diverges from the germline sequence, so it may reflect a read error. The chain employs TRBV12-3 or TRBV12-4 and TRBJ2-1; 8 bases fit TRBD2. This CDR3 is built from 19 residues. In DNA form, the CDR3 reads TGTGCCTGCAGTCAACCTTTAGCGGGGTTGGGCCCTCTCGACAATGAGCAGTTCTTC. It specifies CACSQPLAGLGPLDNEQFF.

This clonotype was seen repeatedly, ten times or more. The chain is built from TRBV25-1 and TRBJ2-3; maybe TRBD1 (6 bases). The CDR3 consists of 13 residues. Germline CDR1 MGHDK, CDR2 SYGVNS. With 8 bases removed from V and 3 bases from J, the gap between germline ends came to 12 bases. The CDR3 nucleotides read TGTGCCAGCGCCCTAACAGGGACAGATACGCAGTATTTT. This gives the protein CASALTGTDTQYF.

This clonotype was detected only a few times. The chain has TRBV7-9 and TRBJ1-2, with D unresolved. The CDR3 length is 13 residues. Trimming cost V 5 bases and J 8 bases, with 15 bases left between them. CDR1 SEHNR and CDR2 FQNEAQ come from the germline V gene (reference sequence). The CDR3: CASSLDTSGGYTF. CDR3 bases: TGTGCCAGCAGCCTCGACACGAGTGGAGGCTACACCTTC.

This clonotype appeared a few times. The chain joins TRBV7-2 to TRBJ1-2; 11 nucleotides agree with TRBD1. CDR3 length equals 14 residues. Germline values: CDR1 SGHTA, CDR2 FQGNSA. The V and J ends lost 5 bases and 6 bases, in that order; junction bases with no gene match: 5. CDR3 in amino acids: CASSLGQGAHGYTF. DNA of the CDR3: TGTGCCAGCAGCCTCGGACAGGGGGCGCATGGCTACACCTTC.

This clonotype was seen many times. The chain links TRBV5-1 to TRBJ2-3; D is perhaps TRBD1 or TRBD2 (5 bases each). Germline loops: CDR1 SGHRS, CDR2 YFSETQ. This CDR3 region has 13 residues. V lost 4 bases and J 4 bases, leaving 10 bases between the germline ends. This chain's CDR3 is CASSGGSADTQYF. DNA for the CDR3: TGCGCCAGCAGCGGGGGATCGGCAGATACGCAGTATTTT.

Many counts were recorded for this clonotype. V is TRBV7-3 and J is TRBJ2-3, with 9 bases lining up with TRBD2. Germline CDR1 reads SGHTA; CDR2 reads FQGTGA. V gave up 5 bases and J gave up 3 bases; unmatched junction bases: 6. The CDR3 is 15 amino acids. The CDR3 DNA sequence: TGTGCCAGCAGCCCTGCGGGAGGGAGGACAGATACGCAGTATTTT. Amino acid sequence: CASSPAGGRTDTQYF. The entire variable domain, with the rest obtained from reference TRBV7-3 and TRBJ2-3, is as follows: GAGVSQTPSNKVTEKGKYVELRCDPISGHTALYWYRQSLGQGPEFLIYFQGTGAADDSGLPNDRFFAVRPEGSVSTLKIQRTERGDSAVYLCASSPAGGRTDTQYFGPGTRLTVL.

This clonotype was seen at least ten times. The rearrangement uses TRBV28 and TRBJ2-1; D perhaps matches TRBD1 (6 bases). Germline V CDR1 and CDR2: MDHEN, SYDVKM. This CDR3 has 17 amino acids. Trimming cost V 3 bases and J 7 bases, with 22 bases left between them. The CDR3 DNA reads as TGTGCCAGCAGTTTGGGTTTACCGACAGGTAATTGGAATGAGCAGTTCTTC. Residues: CASSLGLPTGNWNEQFF.

The sample holds many counts of this clonotype. The chain recombines TRBV3-1 with TRBJ1-2, with no clear D. The germline gives CDR1 LGHDT, CDR2 YNNKEL (reference sequence). V lost 1 base to trimming and J lost 4 bases, with 7 bases between them. The length of the CDR3 is 13 residues. The CDR3 DNA is TGTGCCAGCAGCCAAGCCCGGGCCTATGGCTACACCTTC. Its protein product is CASSQARAYGYTF.

In the case of this clonotype: A single base separates this from a much larger clone, so it may be a read error. The chain recombines TRBV9 with TRBJ2-7; 7 bases are shared with TRBD1. Trimming took 2 bases from V and 2 from J; bases not matched to a gene: 4. Germline-derived CDR1 and CDR2 are SGDLS and YYNGEE. The CDR3 has 14 amino acids. DNA for the CDR3: TGTGCCAGCAGCGTGGGACAGCTCACCTACGAGCAGTACTTC. Its protein is CASSVGQLTYEQYF.

There are many counts of this clonotype. V usage is TRBV11-2 and J usage is TRBJ2-7; 8 positions agree with TRBD1. The V gene's germline CDR1 is SGHAT and CDR2 FQNNGV. J gave up 2 bases and V 5 bases, and 5 bases lay outside the gene matches. The CDR3 consists of 14 residues. CDR3 in DNA: TGTGCCAGCAGCCAGGACAGGGCCACCTACGAGCAGTACTTC. This translates into CASSQDRATYEQYF.

This clonotype was observed at least ten times. The V and J genes are TRBV6-2 or TRBV6-3 and TRBJ2-3, with 11 bases lining up with TRBD2. Germline V gives CDR1 MNHEY, CDR2 SVGEGT. V trimming: 7 bases; J trimming: 2 bases; junction bases outside the gene matches: 8. The CDR3 sequence is 16 residues long. The CDR3 coding sequence is TGTGCCAGCATGGGACTAGCGGAGCTTTTCACAGATACGCAGTATTTT. Protein sequence: CASMGLAELFTDTQYF.

This clonotype has just a few counts. This chain connects TRBV19 to TRBJ1-5; D may be TRBD1 (5 bases). The germline V gene encodes CDR1 LNHDA and CDR2 SQIVND (reference sequence). Trimming removed 3 bases from V and 4 bases from J, with 10 bases in between. This CDR3 has 14 amino acids. CDR3 DNA: TGTGCCAGTAGTATGAAGCGACAGAATCAGCCCCAGCATTTT. Residues: CASSMKRQNQPQHF.

This clonotype was observed a few times. The V gene is TRBV5-1, the J gene TRBJ2-1; 8 nucleotides agree with TRBD1. CDR3 size: 15 residues. CDR1 is SGHRS and CDR2 is YFSETQ in the germline V gene. V was clipped by 2 bases and J by 7 bases; unmatched bases: 8. The CDR3 DNA follows: TGCGCCAGCAGCTTCGACAGGGGTGGCTGGAATGAGCAGTTCTTC. It translates to CASSFDRGGWNEQFF.

The chain recombines TRBV7-9 with TRBJ1-2; TRBD1 matches at 7 bases. This CDR3 contains 16 residues. The V segment lost 4 bases and the J segment 8 bases; nucleotides outside the gene matches: 16. Looked up from germline, CDR1 is SEHNR and CDR2 is FQNEAQ (reference sequence). The CDR3 is CASSSRQGGVVDGYTF. As DNA, the CDR3 is TGTGCCAGCAGCTCCCGACAGGGTGGGGTAGTGGACGGCTACACCTTC.

This clonotype was seen at least ten times. This chain joins TRBV13 and TRBJ2-1; no clear D. Trimming shortened V by 3 bases and J by 5 bases, and 5 bases separated the two germline ends. The CDR3 runs 12 residues. Germline V gene sequence: CDR1 PRHDT, CDR2 FYEKMQ (reference sequence). The CDR3 loop is CASSFRDNEQFF. CDR3 nucleotide sequence: TGTGCCAGCAGCTTTAGAGACAATGAGCAGTTCTTC.

This clonotype was counted at least ten times. The chain is built from TRBV29-1 and TRBJ2-5, with 7 bases that match TRBD1. This CDR3 region has 15 residues. The J segment lost 4 bases and the V segment lost 5 bases, leaving 13 bases of the junction unmatched. Germline V gene data show CDR1 as SQVTM and CDR2 as ANQGSEA. This CDR3 reads CSVCYLGAGGETQYF. The CDR3 nucleotides are TGCAGCGTTTGTTATCTAGGAGCAGGGGGAGAGACCCAGTACTTC.

Comments on this clonotype: A much larger clone lies one base from this, so it may be a read error. The chain recombines TRBV20-1 with TRBJ2-7, with TRBD2 matching over 7 bases. Germline-derived CDR1 and CDR2 are DFQATT and SNEGSKA (reference sequence). The CDR3 sequence is 14 residues long. V was clipped by 4 bases and J by 0 bases; unmatched bases: 6. The DNA for the CDR3 is TGCAGTGCTACAGTCCAGCGGGGCTCCTACGAGCAGTACTTC. This gives the protein CSATVQRGSYEQYF.

The chain recombines TRBV15 with TRBJ1-1; D perhaps matches TRBD1 (6 bases). Trimming took off 3 bases at V and 0 bases at J, with 11 bases between the two ends. The CDR3 sequence is 15 residues long. Germline V gives CDR1 LNHNV, CDR2 YYDKDF (reference sequence). The CDR3 is CATSSQQGLNTEAFF. As DNA, the CDR3 is TGTGCCACCAGCAGCCAACAGGGTCTGAACACTGAAGCTTTCTTT.

At least ten counts were recorded for this clonotype. The chain recombines TRBV4-3 with TRBJ1-6, with D hard to call. Germline-derived CDR1 and CDR2 are LGHNA and YSLEER. This CDR3 comprises 15 residues. The ends were cut back, 4 bases at V and 3 bases at J, with 10 bases in the middle. CDR3 bases: TGCGCCAGCAGCCTTGCCGGATTCTATAATTCACCCCTCCACTTT. It encodes CASSLAGFYNSPLHF.

This clonotype was recorded many times. The V gene is TRBV5-5, the J gene TRBJ2-3; D is perhaps TRBD2 (6 bases). The V end was cut by 0 bases, the J end by 5 bases, with 13 bases between. CDR3 length equals 15 residues. Germline lookup yields CDR1 SGHKS and CDR2 YYEKEE (reference sequence). The CDR3 is CASSLAGVEGDTQYF. The CDR3 DNA reads TGTGCCAGCAGCTTGGCGGGGGTGGAGGGAGATACGCAGTATTTT.

The sample holds many counts of this clonotype. The genes are TRBV7-9 and TRBJ1-1, with TRBD1 matching 7 bases. Per the germline V gene, CDR1 is SEHNR and CDR2 is FQNEAQ (reference sequence). V lost 0 bases and J lost 7; bases outside the gene matches: 11. There are 16 residues in the CDR3. In DNA form, the CDR3 reads TGTGCCAGCAGCTTAGCGGGGGGACAGCCCGAACTTGAAGCTTTCTTT. It encodes CASSLAGGQPELEAFF.

In this sample, this clonotype turned up many times. V and J are TRBV28 and TRBJ1-2, with 8 bases aligning to TRBD1. J was trimmed by 5 bases and V by 5 bases; bases with no gene match: 10. Germline CDR1 reads MDHEN; CDR2 reads SYDVKM. The CDR3 runs to 15 residues. The CDR3 sequence: CASSHGQGGRYGYTF. Here the CDR3 DNA reads TGTGCCAGCAGTCACGGACAGGGAGGGCGATATGGCTACACCTTC.

This clonotype has a single count. A junction end diverges from the germline sequence, so it may reflect a read error. This sequence joins TRBV12-3 or TRBV12-4 and TRBJ1-2; 9 bases match TRBD1. The CDR3 runs to 18 residues. The DNA of the CDR3 is TGTGCCATCAGTCCTACTCCGGGACAGGGAGGCAGGAGCTATGGCTACACCTTC. This codes for CAISPTPGQGGRSYGYTF.

This clonotype was counted many times. V gene TRBV20-1 combines with J gene TRBJ2-1; 8 bases are a match to TRBD2. Germline assignment: CDR1 DFQATT and CDR2 SNEGSKA (reference sequence). CDR3 size: 20 residues. V shed 0 bases, J shed 0 bases, and the junction held 16 bases outside the gene matches. The CDR3 sequence is CSARDSTGTRFPSSYNEQFF. As DNA, the CDR3 is TGCAGTGCTAGAGATTCAACCGGGACTAGGTTCCCTTCCTCCTACAATGAGCAGTTCTTC.

This clonotype was counted many times. This sequence joins TRBV5-6 and TRBJ2-5, with TRBD1 identical over 7 bases. This CDR3 is built from 16 residues. CDR1 is SGHDT, CDR2 YYEEEE, per germline. V dropped 2 bases and J dropped 2; count of bases not matched to a gene: 9. The CDR3 region has the DNA TGTGCCAGCAGCTTTTTCGGAACAGGGGAACAAGAGACCCAGTACTTC. Translation gives CASSFFGTGEQETQYF. Based on the CDR3 plus reference TRBV5-6 and TRBJ2-5, the full variable domain is DAGVTQSPTHLIKTRGQQVTLRCSPKSGHDTVSWYQQALGQGPQFIFQYYEEEERQRGNFPDRFSGHQFPNYSSELNVNALLLGDSALYLCASSFFGTGEQETQYFGPGTRLLVL.

This clonotype came up a few times. The V and J genes are TRBV5-4 and TRBJ2-1; TRBD2 agrees at 10 bases. Looked up from germline, CDR1 is SGHNT and CDR2 is YYREEE (reference sequence). Losses at the gene ends were 4 bases for V and 6 bases for J; bases not matched to a gene: 7. There are 15 residues in the CDR3. Here the CDR3 reads CASSRTSGTINEQFF. CDR3 DNA sequence: TGTGCCAGCAGCCGCACTAGCGGGACCATCAATGAGCAGTTCTTC.